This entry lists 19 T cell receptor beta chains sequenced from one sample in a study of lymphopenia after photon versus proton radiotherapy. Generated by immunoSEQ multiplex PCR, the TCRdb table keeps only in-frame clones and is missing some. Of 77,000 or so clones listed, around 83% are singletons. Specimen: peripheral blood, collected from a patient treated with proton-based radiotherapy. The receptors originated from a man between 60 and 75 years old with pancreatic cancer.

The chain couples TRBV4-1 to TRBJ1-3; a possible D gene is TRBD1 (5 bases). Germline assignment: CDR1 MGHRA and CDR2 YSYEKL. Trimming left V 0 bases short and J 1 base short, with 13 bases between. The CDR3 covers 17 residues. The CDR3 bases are TGCGCCAGCAGCCAAGATTTGGGACCGTTTTCTGGAAACACCATATATTTT. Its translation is CASSQDLGPFSGNTIYF.

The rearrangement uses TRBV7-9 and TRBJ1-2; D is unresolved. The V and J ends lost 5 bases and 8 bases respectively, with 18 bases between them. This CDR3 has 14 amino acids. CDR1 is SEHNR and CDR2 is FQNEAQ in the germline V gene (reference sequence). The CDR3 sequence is CASSTFAVMGGYTF. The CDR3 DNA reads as TGTGCCAGCAGCACCTTCGCGGTTATGGGGGGCTACACCTTC.

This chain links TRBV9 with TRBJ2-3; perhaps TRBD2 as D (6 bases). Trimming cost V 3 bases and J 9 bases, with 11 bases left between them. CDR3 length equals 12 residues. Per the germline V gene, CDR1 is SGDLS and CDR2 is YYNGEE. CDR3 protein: CASSDRDSTQYF. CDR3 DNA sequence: TGTGCCAGCAGCGACCGGGACTCAACGCAGTATTTT.

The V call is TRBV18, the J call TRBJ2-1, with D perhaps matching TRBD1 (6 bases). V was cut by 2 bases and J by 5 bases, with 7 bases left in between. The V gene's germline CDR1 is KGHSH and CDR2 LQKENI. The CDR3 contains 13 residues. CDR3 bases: TGTGCCAGCTCACCATACAGGGACAATGAGCAGTTCTTC. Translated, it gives CASSPYRDNEQFF.

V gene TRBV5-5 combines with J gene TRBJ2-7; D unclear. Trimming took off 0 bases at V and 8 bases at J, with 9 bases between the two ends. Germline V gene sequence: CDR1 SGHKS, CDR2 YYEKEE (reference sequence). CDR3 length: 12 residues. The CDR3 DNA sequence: TGTGCCAGCAGCTTGGTTTCCATGCAGCAGTACTTC. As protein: CASSLVSMQQYF. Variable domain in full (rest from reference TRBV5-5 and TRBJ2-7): DAGVTQSPTHLIKTRGQQVTLRCSPISGHKSVSWYQQVLGQGPQFIFQYYEKEERGRGNFPDRFSARQFPNYSSELNVNALLLGDSALYLCASSLVSMQQYFGPGTRLTVT.

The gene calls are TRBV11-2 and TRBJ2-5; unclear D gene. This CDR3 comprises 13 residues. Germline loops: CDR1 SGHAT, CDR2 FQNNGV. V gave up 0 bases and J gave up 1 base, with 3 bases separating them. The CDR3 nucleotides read TGTGCCAGCAGCTTAGATACCCAAGAGACCCAGTACTTC. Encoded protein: CASSLDTQETQYF.

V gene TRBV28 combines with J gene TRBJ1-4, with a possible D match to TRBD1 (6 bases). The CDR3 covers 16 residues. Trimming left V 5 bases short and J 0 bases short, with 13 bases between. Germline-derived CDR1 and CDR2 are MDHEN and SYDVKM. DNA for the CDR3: TGTGCCAGCAGTGTCCCAGGGGAAGCAACTAATGAAAAACTGTTTTTT. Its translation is CASSVPGEATNEKLFF.

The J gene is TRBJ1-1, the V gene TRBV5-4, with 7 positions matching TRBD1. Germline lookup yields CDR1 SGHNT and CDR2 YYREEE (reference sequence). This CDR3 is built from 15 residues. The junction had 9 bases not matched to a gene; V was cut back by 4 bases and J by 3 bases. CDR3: CASSPRQGPYTEAFF. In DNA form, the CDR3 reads TGTGCCAGCAGCCCAAGACAGGGTCCATACACTGAAGCTTTCTTT.

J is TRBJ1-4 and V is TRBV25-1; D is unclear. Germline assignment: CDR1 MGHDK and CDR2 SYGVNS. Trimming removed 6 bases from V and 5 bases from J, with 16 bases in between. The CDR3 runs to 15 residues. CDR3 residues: CASSSRGLWNEKLFF. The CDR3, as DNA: TGTGCCAGCAGCTCCCGAGGGCTGTGGAATGAAAAACTGTTTTTT. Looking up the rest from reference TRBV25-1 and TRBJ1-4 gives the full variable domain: EADIYQTPRYLVIGTGKKITLECSQTMGHDKMYWYQQDPGMELHLIHYSYGVNSTEKGDLSSESTVSRIRTEHFPLTLESARPSHTSQYLCASSSRGLWNEKLFFGSGTQLSVL.

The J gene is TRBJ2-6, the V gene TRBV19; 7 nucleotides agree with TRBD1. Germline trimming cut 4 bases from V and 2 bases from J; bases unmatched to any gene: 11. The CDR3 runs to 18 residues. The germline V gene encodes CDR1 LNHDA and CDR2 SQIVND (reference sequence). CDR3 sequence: CASSSLRDSVPGANVLTF. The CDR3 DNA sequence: TGTGCCAGTAGTAGTCTCCGGGACAGTGTGCCTGGGGCCAACGTCCTGACTTTC.

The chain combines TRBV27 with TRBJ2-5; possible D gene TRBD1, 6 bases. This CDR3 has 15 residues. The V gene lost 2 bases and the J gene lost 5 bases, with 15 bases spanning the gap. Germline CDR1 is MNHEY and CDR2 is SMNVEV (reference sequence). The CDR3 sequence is CASSLSWGRWETQYF. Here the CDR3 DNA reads TGTGCCAGCAGTTTAAGTTGGGGGCGTTGGGAGACCCAGTACTTC.

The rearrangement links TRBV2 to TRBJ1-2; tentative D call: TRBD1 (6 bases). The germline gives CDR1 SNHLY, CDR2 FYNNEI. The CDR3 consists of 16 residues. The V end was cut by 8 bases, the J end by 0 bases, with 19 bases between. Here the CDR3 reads CASEGRGGGTNYGYTF. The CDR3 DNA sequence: TGTGCCAGCGAGGGGAGAGGGGGAGGAACTAACTATGGCTACACCTTC.

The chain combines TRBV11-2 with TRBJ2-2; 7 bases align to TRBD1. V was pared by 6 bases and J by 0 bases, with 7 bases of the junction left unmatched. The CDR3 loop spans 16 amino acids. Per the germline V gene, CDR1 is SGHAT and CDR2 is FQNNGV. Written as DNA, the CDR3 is TGTGCCAGCAGTAGGGGACAGTTCGCGAACACCGGGGAGCTGTTTTTT. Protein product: CASSRGQFANTGELFF.

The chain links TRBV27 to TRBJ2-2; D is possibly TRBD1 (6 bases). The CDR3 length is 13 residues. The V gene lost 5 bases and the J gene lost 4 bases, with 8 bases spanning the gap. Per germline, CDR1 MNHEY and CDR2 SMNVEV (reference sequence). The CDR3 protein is CASSTGSTGELFF. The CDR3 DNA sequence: TGTGCCAGCAGTACAGGGTCCACCGGGGAGCTGTTTTTT.

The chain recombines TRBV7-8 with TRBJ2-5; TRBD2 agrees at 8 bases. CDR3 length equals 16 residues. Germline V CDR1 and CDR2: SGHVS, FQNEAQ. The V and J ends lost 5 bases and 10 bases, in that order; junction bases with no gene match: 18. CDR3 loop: CASSPFVQREYWSQYF. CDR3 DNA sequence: TGTGCCAGCAGCCCCTTTGTACAGCGGGAGTATTGGAGCCAGTACTTC.

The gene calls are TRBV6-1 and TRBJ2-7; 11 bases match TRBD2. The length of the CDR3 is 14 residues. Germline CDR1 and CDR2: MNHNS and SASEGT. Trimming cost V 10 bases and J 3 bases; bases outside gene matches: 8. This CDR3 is CATTSGLAVYEQYF. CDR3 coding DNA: TGTGCCACCACCTCGGGACTAGCGGTCTACGAGCAGTACTTC.

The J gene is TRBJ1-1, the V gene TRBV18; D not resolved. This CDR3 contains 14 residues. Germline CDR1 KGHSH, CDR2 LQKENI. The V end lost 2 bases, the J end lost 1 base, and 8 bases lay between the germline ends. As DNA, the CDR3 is TGTGCCAGCTCACCAGCCAGAACGAACACTGAAGCTTTCTTT. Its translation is CASSPARTNTEAFF.

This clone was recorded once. The CDR3 loop reads CSVAPISPADNEKLFF. The CDR3 nucleotides read TGCAGCGTTGCCCCTATTAGTCCGGCGGATAATGAAAAACTGTTTTTT. This chain joins TRBV29-1 and TRBJ1-4; D gene unclear. V shed 4 bases and J shed 4 bases, with 19 bases lying between them. CDR1 is SQVTM and CDR2 is ANQGSEA in the germline V gene. This CDR3 comprises 16 residues.

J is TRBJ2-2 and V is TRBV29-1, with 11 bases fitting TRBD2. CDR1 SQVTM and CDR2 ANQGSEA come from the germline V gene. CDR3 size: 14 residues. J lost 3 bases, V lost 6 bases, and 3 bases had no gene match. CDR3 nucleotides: TGCAGCGTGGCGGGACTAGCGGACACCGGGGAGCTGTTTTTT. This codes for CSVAGLADTGELFF.